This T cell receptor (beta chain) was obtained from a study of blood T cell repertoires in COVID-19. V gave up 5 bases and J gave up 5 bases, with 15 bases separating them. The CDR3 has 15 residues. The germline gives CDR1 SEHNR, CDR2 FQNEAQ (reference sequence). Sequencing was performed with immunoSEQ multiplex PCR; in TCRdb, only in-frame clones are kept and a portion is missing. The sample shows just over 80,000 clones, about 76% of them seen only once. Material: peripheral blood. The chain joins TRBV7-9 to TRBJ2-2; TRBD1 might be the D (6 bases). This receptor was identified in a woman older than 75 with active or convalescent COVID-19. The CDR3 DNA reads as TGTGCCAGCAGCCCCCCCGTTCAGGGGACCGGGGAGCTGTTTTTT. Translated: CASSPPVQGTGELFF.